The T cell receptor (beta chain) described here comes from a study of blood T cell repertoires in COVID-19. Study in general: The cDNA or gDNA used as material had been derived from T cells, B-cell-depleted T cells, or PBMCs.

It was during active infection that Seattle patients were enrolled and then longitudinally followed. Using immunoSEQ multiplex PCR, the repertoire was profiled, and TCRdb retains in-frame clones only, with some absent. The data hold about 260,000 clones, with about 87% observed a single time. The V and J ends lost 2 bases and 4 bases respectively, with 11 bases between them. The length of the CDR3 is 14 residues. Germline V lookup: CDR1 SGHAT, CDR2 FQNNGV. The genes are TRBV11-2 and TRBJ1-1, with D perhaps matching TRBD1 (5 bases). This TCR was recovered from a woman aged 70 to 79 with COVID-19, enrolled during active disease. Sequencing was performed on peripheral blood. CDR3 loop: CASSLFSGRTEAFF. The CDR3, as DNA: TGTGCCAGCAGCTTATTTTCAGGGCGCACTGAAGCTTTCTTT.